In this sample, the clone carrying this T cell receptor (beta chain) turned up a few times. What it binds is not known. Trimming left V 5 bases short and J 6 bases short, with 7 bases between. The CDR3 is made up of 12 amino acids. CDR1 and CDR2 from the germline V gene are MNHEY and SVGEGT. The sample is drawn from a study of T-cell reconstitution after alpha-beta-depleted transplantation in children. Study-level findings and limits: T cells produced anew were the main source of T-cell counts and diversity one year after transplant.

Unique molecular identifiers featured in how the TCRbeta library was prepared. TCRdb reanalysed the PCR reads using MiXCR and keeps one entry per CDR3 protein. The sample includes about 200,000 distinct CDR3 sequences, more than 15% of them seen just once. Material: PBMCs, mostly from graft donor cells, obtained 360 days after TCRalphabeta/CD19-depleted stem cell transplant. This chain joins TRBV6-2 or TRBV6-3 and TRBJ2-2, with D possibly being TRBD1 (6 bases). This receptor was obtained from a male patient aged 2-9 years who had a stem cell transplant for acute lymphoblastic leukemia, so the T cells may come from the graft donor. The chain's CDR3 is CASSQGSGELFF. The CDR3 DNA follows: TGTGCCAGCAGTCAGGGGTCCGGGGAGCTGTTTTTT.